The entry below describes one T cell receptor (beta chain). Its antigen is currently unknown. Trimming stripped 5 bases from V and 0 bases from J, with 11 bases between. Germline CDR1 and CDR2: MDHEN and SYDVKM. The CDR3 contains 15 residues. Paired samples had equal genomic DNA input, ranging about 2.24 to 4.92 ug. Clones were read by immunoSEQ multiplex PCR, and TCRdb kept only the in-frame ones, dropping some. The profile covers thousands of clones, with around nine tenths appearing a single time and over 5.5% taken by the ten largest. The data originate from a study of T cells in lung cancer brain metastases. Study-wide points: Effects of preoperative corticosteroids on T cell infiltration in brain metastases could not be controlled.

Either synchronous oligometastatic disease or delayed solitary brain metastasis recurrence led to resection. This clonotype originated in a woman aged 45-65 years with non-small cell lung cancer. Sample: tumor tissue from the primary lung tumor. The J gene is TRBJ1-3, the V gene TRBV28; unclear D gene. In DNA form, the CDR3 reads TGTGCCAGCAGTCTAGAGGTCAACTCTGGAAACACCATATATTTT. This sequence encodes CASSLEVNSGNTIYF.